The T cell receptor (beta chain) under discussion was sequenced for a study of CD8+ T cells in alopecia areata (dated by TCRdb to between 2018 and 2020). Describing the broader study: The treated patients took part in an open-label pilot trial in which moderate-to-severe alopecia areata was treated with oral tofacitinib at 5 to 10 mg twice daily. Patients on tofacitinib were biopsied at baseline and after 4 and 24 weeks of treatment, and several of the patients also had a later scalp biopsy. Human TCRbeta sequencing covered scalp tissue and sorted CD4+ and CD8+ peripheral blood T cells from patchy and totalis/universalis alopecia areata patients and healthy controls. RNA was obtained with the PAXgene miRNA kit for fixed scalp, the miRNeasy kit for PBMCs, and the RNeasy kit for mouse skin. For the treated patients, the SALT score, which quantifies what percentage of scalp surface area is affected, served as the measure of disease severity. Amplification of TCRbeta CDR3 regions was done by immunoSEQ multiplex PCR using 35 Vbeta forward primers and 13 Jbeta reverse primers. In both human patients and the C3H/HeJ mouse model, the study applied high-throughput TCRbeta sequencing to look at T cell clonal expansion in alopecia areata. Tofacitinib was given for 6 to 18 months, followed by 6 months of follow-up off drug to assess delayed response and recurrence. Clonality in the scalp was compared among normal scalp (n=4), patchy alopecia areata scalp (n=8), and alopecia totalis/universalis scalp (n=8). The paper as a whole reports these results and caveats: Many expanded lesional clones persisted in scalp and blood during tofacitinib treatment, which may partly explain relapse after stopping treatment. Lesional scalp, especially in alopecia totalis/universalis, showed higher clonality and more expanded CD8+ clones than normal scalp, suggesting antigenic drive. The treated cohort was small, with a single nonresponder, so links between baseline CD8+ expansion and response need larger studies. Resident alphabeta T cells in normal human skin are also sequenced, complicating scalp TCR repertoire analysis, unlike mouse skin dominated by gammadelta T cells. Shared TCR sequences between patients were less evident than in mice, which may be partly attributable to HLA diversity in the patient population. Scalp clonality and the number of expanded CD8+ clones among the top 100 scalp clones were significantly decreased by tofacitinib.

Reading the label with the study, this specimen's time point is: around 4 weeks on oral tofacitinib. The sample's treatment or condition label, decoded: oral pan-JAK inhibitor, 5-10 mg twice daily. From alopecia areata patients, peripheral blood was collected along with lesional scalp punch biopsies. PBMCs were separated by density centrifugation and stained for CD3, CD4 and CD8, after which CD4+ and CD8+ T cells were sorted on a FACSAria. Receptors were amplified or captured by the immunoSEQ multiplex PCR assay. RNA was extracted from all samples and reverse transcribed into cDNA as template for TCR sequencing. SuperScript III was used for first-strand cDNA synthesis, primed with a 2:1 mix of oligo-dT and random hexamers. A synthetic immune receptor repertoire was used to measure amplification bias, and any remaining bias was corrected computationally. The paper's data handling went like this. Raw reads were preprocessed to remove errors, and CDR3 was defined by IMGT conventions from the conserved cysteine to phenylalanine. Clonality was calculated as 1 minus Shannon entropy normalized by log2 of the number of productive unique TCRs. CD4 or CD8 identity of scalp clones was inferred by cross-referencing scalp TCRbeta sequences with sorted blood CD4 and CD8 repertoires. Entries here come from immuneACCESS through TCRdb and include only in-frame sequences with V and J called. Some clones fail to appear in such tables; in the studies checked, an unresolved V gene covers under half of the shortfall, and the cause of the remainder is unknown. V and J calls and clone size are copied from that table; D and trimming were computed from the DNA. This sample lists 130,000 or so clones; about 88% were detected once. Approximately 13% of the sample lies in the top ten.

In regard to this clone: The antigen it binds to is not known. No much larger clonotype is one base removed from it; base qualities were not supplied.

Per the germline V gene (reference sequence), SEHNR is the CDR1 and FQNEAQ is the CDR2. V sheds 5 bases and J sheds 6 bases, leaving 8 bases between their ends. The CDR3 sequence holds 11 residues, the cysteine and phenylalanine included. The retained sequence is limited to the CDR3, 33 bases, with the frame set at the first base. The clonotype comes from a human donor with alopecia areata. Recombination connected TRBV7-9 to TRBJ2-7, with the D gene not confidently named. Here the sequenced sample was CD8+ T cells sorted from blood, taken at week 4, from a patient treated with tofacitinib. CDR3 region: CASSPLSEQYF. The nucleotides are TGTGCCAGCAGCCCCCTATCCGAGCAGTACTTC.